This is a list of T cell receptor beta chains from one sample in a study of blood T cell repertoires in COVID-19. The repertoire was sequenced with immunoSEQ multiplex PCR; TCRdb's copy has only in-frame clones and lacks some. Of tens of thousands of clones listed, around 83% are singletons. Sequenced material: peripheral blood. The receptors originated from a man aged 25 to 45 with COVID-19, enrolled during active disease. Both conserved end residues are part of each CDR3. The D gene is left open where the match is weak. Some rows mark clone size as missing; the rest say once, few, many or name a class of expanded clone.

clone_size | j_call | v_call | d_call | cdr3_nt | cdr3_aa
- | TRBJ2-7 | TRBV28 | - | TGTGCCAGCAGTTTAACAAGTTACGAGCAGTACTTC | CASSLTSYEQYF
- | TRBJ1-1 | TRBV3-1/TRBV3-2 | - | TGTGCCAGCAGCCTGCGTGCAGGGTACACTGAAGCTTTCTTT | CASSLRAGYTEAFF
- | TRBJ2-1 | TRBV6-1 | TRBD2 | TGTGCCAGCAGTGAACCCGGGACTAGCGGGAGGGCCGGAAATGAGCAGTTCTTC | CASSEPGTSGRAGNEQFF
- | TRBJ1-1 | TRBV12-2 | - | TGTGCAAGTCGCTTAGCAAGTGCGGACAGGGGGTGCACTGAAGCTTTCTTT | CASRLASADRGCTEAFF
- | TRBJ2-1 | TRBV28 | - | TGTGCCAGCACCCCTTCGCGGAATGACGAGCAGTTCTTC | CASTPSRNDEQFF
- | TRBJ2-1 | TRBV24-1 | TRBD2 | TGTGCCACCAGTGACCCGAATAGCGGGTCCTACAATGAGCAGTTCTTC | CATSDPNSGSYNEQFF
once | TRBJ2-1 | TRBV15 | - | TGTGCCACCAGCAGAGACAACAGGGTGGGCAATGAGCAGTTCTTC | CATSRDNRVGNEQFF
- | TRBJ1-1 | TRBV18 | TRBD1 | TGTGCCAGCTCACCACCGACGCACAGGGGATCCACTGAAGCTTTCTTT | CASSPPTHRGSTEAFF
- | TRBJ1-4 | TRBV10-3 | - | TGTGCCATCAGTGAAGGGACATTAGGAAATGAAAAACTGTTTTTT | CAISEGTLGNEKLFF
few | TRBJ1-6 | TRBV5-5 | TRBD1 | TGTGCCAGCAGCTTGGCCCGGGACAGGGATGATTCACCCCTCCACTTT | CASSLARDRDDSPLHF
- | TRBJ1-2 | TRBV9 | TRBD1 | TGTGCCAGCAGCGCCGGGACAGGGAGTAGTTTTGGCTACACCTTC | CASSAGTGSSFGYTF
- | TRBJ2-3 | TRBV2 | - | TGTGCCAGCAAGGGGCAGCCCACAGATACGCAGTATTTT | CASKGQPTDTQYF
- | TRBJ1-1 | TRBV9 | - | TGTGCCAGCAGTCACTCAGGGGAGGGGGATGAAGCTTTCTTT | CASSHSGEGDEAFF
few | TRBJ1-1 | TRBV5-4 | TRBD1 | TGTGCCAGCAGCCCCCTCCGACAGGGAAACACTGAAGCTTTCTTT | CASSPLRQGNTEAFF
- | TRBJ1-4 | TRBV19 | - | TGTGCCAGTAGTGCTGGGTCCCCCCGGGGTGAAAAACTGTTTTTT | CASSAGSPRGEKLFF
- | TRBJ1-1 | TRBV9 | - | TGTGCCAGCAGCCCGGGACACAGGGAGCCCACTGAAGCTTTCTTT | CASSPGHREPTEAFF
- | TRBJ2-7 | TRBV7-6 | TRBD1 | TGTGCCAGCAGCCTAACAGGGGGCGGTTCCGAGCAGTACTTC | CASSLTGGGSEQYF
- | TRBJ1-2 | TRBV29-1 | TRBD1 | TGCAGCGTCGGGACAGAAGGTGGCTACACCTTC | CSVGTEGGYTF
- | TRBJ1-4 | TRBV10-2 | - | TGCGCCAGCAGTGAGTCGGGCAGGGAACTGTTTTTT | CASSESGRELFF
- | TRBJ2-1 | TRBV27 | - | TGTGCCAGCAGTTCCGCCGGGACTCCGTACAATGAGCAGTTCTTC | CASSSAGTPYNEQFF
- | TRBJ1-2 | TRBV27 | TRBD1 | TGTGCCAGCAGCGACAGGGGACGCGGCTACACCTTC | CASSDRGRGYTF
- | TRBJ2-7 | TRBV9 | TRBD2 | TGTGCCAGCAGCGCCAGGGACTATCCTTTCTACGAGCAGTACTTC | CASSARDYPFYEQYF
once | TRBJ1-3 | TRBV28 | - | TGTGCCAGCAGTTTAAGACCGAGCGCTGGAAACACCATATATTTT | CASSLRPSAGNTIYF
- | TRBJ1-5 | TRBV28 | - | TGTGCCAGCAGTCCGCGCAGGGACAATCAGCCCCAGCATTTT | CASSPRRDNQPQHF
once | TRBJ2-1 | TRBV6-4 | - | TGTGCCAGCTCCCCTAGGGGTCCCTACAATGAGCAGTTCTTC | CASSPRGPYNEQFF
- | TRBJ2-7 | TRBV15 | TRBD1 | TGTGCCACCAGCATAGCCGGACAGGGTTCCTACGAGCAGTACTTC | CATSIAGQGSYEQYF
- | TRBJ2-1 | TRBV7-2 | TRBD2 | TGTGCCAGCAGCCTGACTAGCGGGAATTACAATGAGCAGTTCTTC | CASSLTSGNYNEQFF
once | TRBJ1-5 | TRBV27 | - | TGTGCCAGCAGGGTACAGGGAAGCAATCAGCCCCAGCATTTT | CASRVQGSNQPQHF
once | TRBJ1-2 | TRBV11-3 | TRBD1 | TGTGCCAGCAGCCGCGGACAGGCGTATGGCTACACCTTC | CASSRGQAYGYTF
- | TRBJ2-7 | TRBV30 | TRBD2 | TGTGCCTGGACTAGCGGGACGCGCGAGCAGTACTTC | CAWTSGTREQYF
- | TRBJ2-7 | TRBV3-1/TRBV3-2 | TRBD2 | TGTGCCAGCAGCCCCGCCTCCCAGCGGGGGCTCTCCTACGAGCAGTACTTC | CASSPASQRGLSYEQYF
- | TRBJ2-1 | TRBV5-1 | - | TGCGCCAGCAGCTACCAGGGCCTTCCGTTCAACAATGAGCAGTTCTTC | CASSYQGLPFNNEQFF
- | TRBJ1-2 | TRBV19 | TRBD1 | TGTGCCAGTAGTATGTCCCGGGACAGGGGGCTTGGCTACACCTTC | CASSMSRDRGLGYTF
- | TRBJ2-3 | TRBV6-4 | TRBD2 | TGTGCCAGCAGTGAAATGACTAGCGGGAATCCAGATACGCAGTATTTT | CASSEMTSGNPDTQYF
- | TRBJ2-3 | TRBV27 | - | TGTGCCAGCAGTTCTATTGGGGCTGGCACAGATACGCAGTATTTT | CASSSIGAGTDTQYF
- | TRBJ2-7 | TRBV13 | - | TGTGCCAGCAGCTTTAGGCAGGGTGGGTACGAGCAGTACTTC | CASSFRQGGYEQYF
- | TRBJ1-5 | TRBV30 | - | TGTGCCTGGAGTGTAGGGGGCAATCAGCCCCAGCATTTT | CAWSVGGNQPQHF
few | TRBJ1-5 | TRBV30 | TRBD1 | TGTGCCTGGGGACAGGGGGCATTCGGTCAGCCCCAGCATTTT | CAWGQGAFGQPQHF
- | TRBJ1-1 | TRBV28 | - | TGTGCCAGCAGTTTACAGGGTGAAGCTTTCTTT | CASSLQGEAFF
- | TRBJ2-7 | TRBV28 | - | TGTGCCAGCAGCTGGGGGCTCCCAGGGTACGAGCAGTACTTC | CASSWGLPGYEQYF
few | TRBJ2-2 | TRBV2 | TRBD1 | TGTGCCAGCAGTATACAGGGGGGTGGCACCGGGGAGCTGTTTTTT | CASSIQGGGTGELFF
- | TRBJ2-6 | TRBV18 | TRBD1 | TGTGCCAGCTCACCACGCGGACAGGGAGAGTCTGGGGCCAACGTCCTGACTTTC | CASSPRGQGESGANVLTF
- | TRBJ1-1 | TRBV5-3 | - | TGTGCCAGAAGGAGGACTGTGAACACTGAAGCTTTCTTT | CARRRTVNTEAFF
- | TRBJ2-7 | TRBV5-3 | - | TGTGCCATCGCACCAGGGCAACTGGGGTACGAGCAGTACTTC | CAIAPGQLGYEQYF
- | TRBJ1-5 | TRBV2 | - | TGTGCCAGCAGCGGACTCGGGCCCCAGCATTTT | CASSGLGPQHF
once | TRBJ1-2 | TRBV5-6 | - | TGTGCCAGCAGCTTGACAGGGACTGGCTACACCTTC | CASSLTGTGYTF
- | TRBJ2-7 | TRBV6-1 | TRBD2 | TGTGCCAGCAGTGAATCCCGCAGTAGCGGGAGCTACGAGCAGTACTTC | CASSESRSSGSYEQYF
- | TRBJ1-1 | TRBV7-9 | - | TGTGCCAGCAGCTTAGCGGATCGTCCAACCCCGGCGGTGAACACTGAAGCTTTCTTT | CASSLADRPTPAVNTEAFF